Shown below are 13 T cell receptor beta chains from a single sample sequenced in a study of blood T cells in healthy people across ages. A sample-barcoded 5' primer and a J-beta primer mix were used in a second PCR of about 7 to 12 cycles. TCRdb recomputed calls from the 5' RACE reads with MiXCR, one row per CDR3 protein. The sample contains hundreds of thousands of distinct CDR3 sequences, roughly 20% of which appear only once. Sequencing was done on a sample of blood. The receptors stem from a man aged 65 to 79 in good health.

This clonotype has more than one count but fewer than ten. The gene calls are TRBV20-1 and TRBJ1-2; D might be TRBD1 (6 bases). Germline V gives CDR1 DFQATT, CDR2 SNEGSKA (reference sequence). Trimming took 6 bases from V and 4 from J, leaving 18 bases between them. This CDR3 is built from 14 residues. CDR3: CSALAGGSTYGYTF. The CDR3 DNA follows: TGCAGTGCCTTGGCCGGGGGCTCGACCTATGGCTACACCTTC.

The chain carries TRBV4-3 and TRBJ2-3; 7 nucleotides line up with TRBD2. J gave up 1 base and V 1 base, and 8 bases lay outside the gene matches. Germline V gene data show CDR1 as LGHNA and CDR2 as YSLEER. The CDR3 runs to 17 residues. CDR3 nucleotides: TGCGCCAGCAGCCAAGGGGTTGGCGGGAGCGGCACAGATACGCAGTATTTT. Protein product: CASSQGVGGSGTDTQYF.

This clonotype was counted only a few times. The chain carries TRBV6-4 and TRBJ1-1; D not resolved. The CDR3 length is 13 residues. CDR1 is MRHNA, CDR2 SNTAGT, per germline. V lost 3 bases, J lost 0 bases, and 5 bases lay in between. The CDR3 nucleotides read TGTGCCAGCAGTGAAGTCCTGAACACTGAAGCTTTCTTT. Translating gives CASSEVLNTEAFF.

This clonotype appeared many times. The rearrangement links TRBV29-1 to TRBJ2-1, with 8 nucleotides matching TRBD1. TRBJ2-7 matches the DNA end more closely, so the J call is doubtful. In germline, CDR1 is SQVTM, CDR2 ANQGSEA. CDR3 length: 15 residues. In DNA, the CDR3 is TGCAGCGTTCCTCGTGGCAGGGGGCGTTGGTACGAGCAGTACGTC. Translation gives CSVPRGRGRWYEQYV.

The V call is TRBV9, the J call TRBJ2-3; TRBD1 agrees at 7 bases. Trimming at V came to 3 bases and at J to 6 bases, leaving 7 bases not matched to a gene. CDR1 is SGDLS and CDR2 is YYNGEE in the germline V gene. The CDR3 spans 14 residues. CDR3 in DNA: TGTGCCAGCAGCGCGGGGACAGTCAGCGATACGCAGTATTTT. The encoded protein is CASSAGTVSDTQYF.

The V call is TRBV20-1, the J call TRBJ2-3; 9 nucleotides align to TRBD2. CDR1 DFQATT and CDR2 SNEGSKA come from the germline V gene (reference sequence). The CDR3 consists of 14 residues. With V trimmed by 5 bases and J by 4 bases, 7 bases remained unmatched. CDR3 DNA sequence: TGCAGTGCTGGAGGCGGGGGGGCCTCAGATACGCAGTATTTT. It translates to CSAGGGGASDTQYF.

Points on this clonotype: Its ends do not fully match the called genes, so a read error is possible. The CDR3 DNA is TGTACCAGCAGCTACCTGTCGGGGGAGTGGGATGAGCAGTTCTTC. Amino acids: CTSSYLSGEWDEQFF. The rearrangement links TRBV6-5 to TRBJ2-1, with D maybe TRBD2 (6 bases). From germline, CDR1 is MNHEY and CDR2 SVGAGI. The CDR3 is 15 residues long.

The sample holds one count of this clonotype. The CDR3 coding sequence is TGCAGCGTTGGGGTTCGAATCTATGGGCAGTTCTTC. The encoded protein is CSVGVRIYGQFF. The chain joins TRBV29-1 to TRBJ2-1; D gene uncertain. Trimming pared 4 bases from V and 12 bases from J, leaving 16 bases between. The CDR3 runs to 12 residues. Germline V CDR1 and CDR2: SQVTM, ANQGSEA.

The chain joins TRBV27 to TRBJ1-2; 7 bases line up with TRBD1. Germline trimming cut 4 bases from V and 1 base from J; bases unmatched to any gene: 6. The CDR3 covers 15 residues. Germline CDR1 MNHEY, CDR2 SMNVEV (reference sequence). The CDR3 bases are TGTGCCAGCAGTTCCCCGGGACAGAGTAACTATGGCTACACCTTC. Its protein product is CASSSPGQSNYGYTF.

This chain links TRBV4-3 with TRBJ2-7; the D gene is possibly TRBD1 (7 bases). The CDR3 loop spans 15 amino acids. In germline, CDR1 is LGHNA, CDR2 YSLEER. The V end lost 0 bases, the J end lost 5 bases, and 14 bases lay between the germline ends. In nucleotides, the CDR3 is TGCGCCAGCAGCCAAGATAGAGGAGGGGGCAACGAGCAGTACTTC. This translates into CASSQDRGGGNEQYF.

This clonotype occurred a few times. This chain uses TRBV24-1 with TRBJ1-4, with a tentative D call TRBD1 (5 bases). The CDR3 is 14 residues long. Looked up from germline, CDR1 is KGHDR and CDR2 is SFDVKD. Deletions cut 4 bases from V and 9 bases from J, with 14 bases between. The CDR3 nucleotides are TGTGCCACCAGTGACTCTAAGGGGAAACAAAAACTGTTTTTT. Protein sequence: CATSDSKGKQKLFF.

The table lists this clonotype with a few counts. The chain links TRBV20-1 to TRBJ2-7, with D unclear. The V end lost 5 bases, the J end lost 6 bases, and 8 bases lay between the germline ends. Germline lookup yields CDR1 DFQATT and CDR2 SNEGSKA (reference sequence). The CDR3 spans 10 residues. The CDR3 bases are TGCAGTGCTGACAAGGCCGAGCAGTACTTC. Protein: CSADKAEQYF.

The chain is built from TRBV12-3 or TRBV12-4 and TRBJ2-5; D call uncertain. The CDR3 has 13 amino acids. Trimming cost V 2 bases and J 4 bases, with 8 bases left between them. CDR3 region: CASSLFYGETQYF. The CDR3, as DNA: TGTGCCAGCAGTTTATTTTACGGAGAGACCCAGTACTTC.